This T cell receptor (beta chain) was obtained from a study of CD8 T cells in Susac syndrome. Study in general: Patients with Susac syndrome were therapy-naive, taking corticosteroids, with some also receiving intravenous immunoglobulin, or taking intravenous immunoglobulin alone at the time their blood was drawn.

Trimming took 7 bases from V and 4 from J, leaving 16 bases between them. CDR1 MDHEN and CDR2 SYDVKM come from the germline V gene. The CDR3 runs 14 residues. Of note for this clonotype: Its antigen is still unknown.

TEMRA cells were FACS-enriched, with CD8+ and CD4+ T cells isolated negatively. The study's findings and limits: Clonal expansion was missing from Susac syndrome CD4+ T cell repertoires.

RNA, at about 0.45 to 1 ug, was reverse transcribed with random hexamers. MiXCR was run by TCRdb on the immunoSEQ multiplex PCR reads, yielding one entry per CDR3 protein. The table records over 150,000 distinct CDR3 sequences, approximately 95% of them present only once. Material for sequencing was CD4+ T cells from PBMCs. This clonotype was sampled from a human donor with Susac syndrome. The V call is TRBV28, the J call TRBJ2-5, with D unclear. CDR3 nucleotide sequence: TGTGCCAGCAACAGCGCTTTGGAAGGAGAGACCCAGTACTTC. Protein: CASNSALEGETQYF. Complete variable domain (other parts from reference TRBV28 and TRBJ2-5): DVKVTQSSRYLVKRTGEKVFLECVQDMDHENMFWYRQDPGLGLRLIYFSYDVKMKEKGDIPEGYSVSREKKERFSLILESASTNQTSMYLCASNSALEGETQYFGPGTRLLVL.